This TCR beta chain was sequenced in a study of blood T cell repertoires in COVID-19. The CDR3 loop spans 15 amino acids. Germline CDR1 SGHRS, CDR2 YFSETQ. Trimming cost V 4 bases and J 6 bases; bases outside gene matches: 10. Only in-frame clones appear in the TCRdb table, and some are missing; sequencing was by immunoSEQ multiplex PCR. The sample has about 160,000 clones, about 90% seen once. This chain connects TRBV5-1 to TRBJ2-1; TRBD2 matches at 7 bases. The receptor's source is a man aged 80 or over with acute or convalescent COVID-19. The sample was peripheral blood. In nucleotides, the CDR3 is TGCGCCAGCAGCCCTGGAGGGTGGGGGGGCAATGAGCAGTTCTTC. Residues: CASSPGGWGGNEQFF.